This TCR beta chain appears in the sequencing data of a study of T-cell memory formation after mild COVID-19 (dated by TCRdb to about 2021). The study in broad terms: TCR sequence clusters from the two donors were found to be largely donor specific. The cohort was made up of two young adult volunteers, one female and one male, who were previously healthy. In a couple of donors, T-cell clones that expanded and contracted after mild COVID-19 were followed by sequencing TCRalpha and TCRbeta repertoires longitudinally. Study-wide findings and limitations: From day 15 to 85, contracting clones showed balanced CD4/CD8 phenotypes, whereas a second wave of clones that expanded from day 15 to 37 leaned towards CD4+. Whether the second-wave clones peaking on day 37 were SARS-CoV-2 specific was not confirmed. Contracting CD4+ clones appeared mostly in the CM and EM memory subsets, whereas CD8+ clones were enriched in EMRA. Some responding clones were detected in pre-infection memory, which suggested that pre-existing cross-reactive memory T cells had joined the SARS-CoV-2 response. The study covered only a couple of mild cases, and larger cohorts including severe cases with pre-infection samples were considered necessary.

The V and J ends are trimmed by 5 bases and 6 bases, leaving 11 bases between them. CDR3 length: 13 amino acids, cysteine to phenylalanine. Of all the DNA, just the CDR3 is kept, 39 bases in frame from base 1. The germline V gene (reference sequence) provides CDR1 SEHNR and CDR2 FQNEAQ. Ficoll-Paque density gradient centrifugation was the method used to isolate PBMCs. As for this clonotype: Its antigen is still unknown. It has no much larger one-base neighbor in the sample; base qualities were not kept.

TCRdb names Illumina NovaSeq 6000 as the instrument used. TCRalpha and TCRbeta cDNA libraries were constructed by 5'RACE with constant-segment primers, with sample barcodes and unique molecular identifiers being introduced. Trizol reagent was used to extract RNA from every sample. The libraries were amplified in two PCR steps, and the second step added a second sample barcode and Illumina TruSeq adapters. Sequencing of libraries was performed on an Illumina NovaSeq with 2 x 150 bp paired-end reads. Per the source publication's procedure: Demultiplexing of reads and collapsing into UMI-guided consensus sequences were performed with migec v1.2.7. Using mixcr v2.1.11, UMI consensuses were aligned to TRA and TRB V and J templates and then assembled into clonotypes. Clonotypes were classified as expanded or contracted when called significant by both edgeR and NoisET, with noise models trained on biological replicates. For edgeR calls, a false discovery rate-adjusted p below 0.01 and a log2 fold-change threshold of 1 were applied. PCA with hierarchical clustering of max-normalized trajectories of the 1000 most abundant clonotypes was used as exploratory dynamics analysis. Separately sequenced CD4+ and CD8+ repertoires were used to assign the CD4 or CD8 phenotype of responding clones. The raw public data were reprocessed by TCRdb itself: fastp quality trimming at Q25, MiXCR clonotype calling, in-frame beta chains only. When rows share a CDR3 protein, they turn into one entry using the most common DNA and genes. The V and J calls and clone size come from TCRdb's table, not from the authors' own analysis. This sample lists fewer than 150,000 distinct CDR3 sequences; approximately 21% were detected once. The ten largest account for roughly 37% of the sample.

Sequenced sample: PBMCs or a T cell subset sorted from them (not recorded which). The TCR sequence derives from a man aged 18 to 30 who had mild COVID-19 (a few samples of this study predate the infection). The sample titles of this study are shuffled in the database, so cell type and time point are left out; the donor was told from shared clones. The chain was built from TRBV7-9 and TRBJ2-1; matching of 6 bases hints at TRBD1 as the D gene. The CDR3 loop reads CASSNHRVNEQFF. The DNA sequence is given as TGTGCCAGCAGCAACCACAGGGTCAATGAGCAGTTCTTC.